This T cell receptor beta chain emerged from a study of cytomegalovirus exposure and HLA in healthy donors. As regards this clone: The target antigen is unknown.

Study conclusions and caveats: Accounts indicate the classifier identified cytomegalovirus status with strong specificity and sensitivity.

Both 60 Vbeta primers and 13 Jbeta primers went into the PCR. Using immunoSEQ multiplex PCR, the repertoire was profiled, and TCRdb retains in-frame clones only, with some absent. The data contain around 150,000 clones, approximately 8.9% of them singletons. The source material was PBMCs. This TCR came from a woman aged 40-49 years in good health and CMV-seropositive.

The CDR3 DNA sequence: TGCGCCAGCAGCACGGGGACAGGCGTTCTGGACACTGAAGCTTTCTTT. The encoded protein is CASSTGTGVLDTEAFF. The gene calls are TRBV5-1 and TRBJ1-1; TRBD1 matches at 8 bases. Germline loops: CDR1 SGHRS, CDR2 YFSETQ. CDR3 length: 16 amino acids. The junction had 11 bases not matched to a gene; V was cut back by 4 bases and J by 3 bases.